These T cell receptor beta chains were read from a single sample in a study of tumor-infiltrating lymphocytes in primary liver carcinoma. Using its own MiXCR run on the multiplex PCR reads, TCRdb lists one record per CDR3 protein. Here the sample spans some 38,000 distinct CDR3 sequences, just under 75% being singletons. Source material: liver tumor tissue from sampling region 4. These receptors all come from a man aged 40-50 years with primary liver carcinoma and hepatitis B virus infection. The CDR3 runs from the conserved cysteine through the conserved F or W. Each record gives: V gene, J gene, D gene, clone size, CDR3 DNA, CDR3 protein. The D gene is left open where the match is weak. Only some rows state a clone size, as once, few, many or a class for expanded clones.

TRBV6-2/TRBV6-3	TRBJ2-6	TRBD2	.	TGTGCCAGCAGTACCCTAGTGGGAGGGAACCCTGGGGCCAACGTCCTGACTTTC	CASSTLVGGNPGANVLTF
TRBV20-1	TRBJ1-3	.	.	TGCAGTGCTGAACAGGGTGTTGGAAACACCATATATTTT	CSAEQGVGNTIYF
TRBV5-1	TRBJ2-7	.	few	TGCGCCAGCAGTCGAAGTCAAACGAGCTCCTACGAGCAGTGCTTC	CASSRSQTSSYEQCF
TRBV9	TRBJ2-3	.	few	TGTGCCAGCAGCGTAGGCACAGATACGCAGTATTTT	CASSVGTDTQYF
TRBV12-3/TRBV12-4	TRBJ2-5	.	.	TGTGTCGGCAGTCCAGAGCGTACCAGTGAGACCCAGTACTTC	CVGSPERTSETQYF
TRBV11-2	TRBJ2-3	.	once	TGTGCCGGCAGCCCCCCGGGCCGGACAGATACGCACTATTTT	CAGSPPGRTDTHYF
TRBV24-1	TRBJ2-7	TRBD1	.	TGTGTCACCCCCGTAGGGGACAGGGGGAACGAGCAGTACTTC	CVTPVGDRGNEQYF
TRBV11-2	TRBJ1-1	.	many	TGTGCCAGCAGCGCCGGGACACTGAACACTGAAGCTTTCTTT	CASSAGTLNTEAFF
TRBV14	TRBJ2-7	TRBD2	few	TGTGCCAGCAGCCAAGGACAAGCGGGATCCTATGAGCAGTACTTC	CASSQGQAGSYEQYF
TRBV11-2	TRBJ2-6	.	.	TGTGCCACCCAGCGGCCGCGCTCTGTGGCCAGTGTCCTGACTTTC	CATQRPRSVASVLTF
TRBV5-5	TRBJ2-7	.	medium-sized	TGTGCCAGCAGCCCAGCGGCAGTTCCCCTCTCCGAGCAGTACTTC	CASSPAAVPLSEQYF
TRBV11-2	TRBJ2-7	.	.	TGTACCAGCAACTTAGCAGGGAGCCCCTTTGACTACGAGCAGTACTTC	CTSNLAGSPFDYEQYF
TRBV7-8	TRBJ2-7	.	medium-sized	TGTGCCAGCAGCTTGACTCTCGACTACGAGCAGTACTTC	CASSLTLDYEQYF
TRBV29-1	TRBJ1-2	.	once	TGCAGCGTTGAGGAGCATGGAGAGAACGGCTACACCTTC	CSVEEHGENGYTF
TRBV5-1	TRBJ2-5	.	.	TGCGCCACCAGCTTGTTAGGCACGGGACAAGAGACCCAGTACTTC	CATSLLGTGQETQYF
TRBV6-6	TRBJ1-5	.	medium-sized	TGTGCCAGCAGTCAAGAGACTTATAGCAATCAGCCCCAGCATTTT	CASSQETYSNQPQHF
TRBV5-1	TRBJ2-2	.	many	TGCGCCAGCAGCTCGGCGGGTTCGAACACCGGGGAGCTGTTTTTT	CASSSAGSNTGELFF
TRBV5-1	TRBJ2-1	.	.	TGCGCCAGGAGCTTCAACGGGGGTTACAATGAGCAGTTCTTC	CARSFNGGYNEQFF
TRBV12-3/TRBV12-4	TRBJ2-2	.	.	TGTGCCAGCATCTTCCCGACGGGGGGCTTAGCGAACACCTGGGAGCTGTTTTTT	CASIFPTGGLANTWELFF
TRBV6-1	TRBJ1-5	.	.	TGTGCCAGCAGTGAATTTGGTCCCCATTTT	CASSEFGPHF
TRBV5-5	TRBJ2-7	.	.	TGTGACAGTAGCTTTGGACGGCCCTACGAGCAGTACTTC	CDSSFGRPYEQYF
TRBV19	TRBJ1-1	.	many	TGTGCCAGTAGTGAGGCAGGCGGAGCGAGGAGTGGAGCTTTCTTT	CASSEAGGARSGAFF
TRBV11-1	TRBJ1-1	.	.	TGTGTCAGAAGCATCGGGCAGACCTTGGGGACTGAAACTTTCTTT	CVRSIGQTLGTETFF
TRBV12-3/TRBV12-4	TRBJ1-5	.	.	TGTGCCAACAGCAGCCTTCCAGGGAGCAATAGCAATCAGCCCCAGCATTTT	CANSSLPGSNSNQPQHF
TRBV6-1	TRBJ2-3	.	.	TGTGACAGCAGTCTACAGGTGGCCACTCAGCCCCAGTATTTT	CDSSLQVATQPQYF
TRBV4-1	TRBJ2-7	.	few	TGCGCCAGCAGCCATGTGGGACATGGCTACGAGCAGTACTTC	CASSHVGHGYEQYF
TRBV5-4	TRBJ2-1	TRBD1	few	TGCGCCAGCAGCTTTGACAGGGGGCCTTCCTACAATGAGCAGTTCTTC	CASSFDRGPSYNEQFF
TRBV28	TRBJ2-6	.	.	TGTGACAGCAGTTCCCCCGCTGGGGCCAACGTCCTGACTTTC	CDSSSPAGANVLTF
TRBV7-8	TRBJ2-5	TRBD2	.	TGTGCCAGGAGCATAGTCAGCCTAGCGGGTGGGGGGGAGACCCAGTACTTC	CARSIVSLAGGGETQYF
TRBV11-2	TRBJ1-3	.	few	TGTGCCAGCAGTCTCGGGAGTTCTGGATACACCATATATTTT	CASSLGSSGYTIYF
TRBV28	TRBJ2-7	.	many	TGTGCCAGCAGTTTTGGGTACGAGCAGTACTTC	CASSFGYEQYF
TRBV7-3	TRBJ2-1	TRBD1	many	TGTGCCAGCAGCCCACCAGGGGGCCAGAATGAGCAGTTCTTC	CASSPPGGQNEQFF
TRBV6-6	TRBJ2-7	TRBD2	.	TGTGCAAGCAGCTCAACTAGCGTGAGCTCCTACCAGCAGTACTTC	CASSSTSVSSYQQYF
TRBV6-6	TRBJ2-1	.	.	TGTGCCAGCAGTATGGGGGACCACAATGAGCAGTTCTTC	CASSMGDHNEQFF
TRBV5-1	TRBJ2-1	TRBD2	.	TGCGCCAGCAGCGCGGGACTAGCGGGGAACAATGAGCAGTTCTTC	CASSAGLAGNNEQFF
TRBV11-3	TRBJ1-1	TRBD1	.	TGTGCCAGCAGCACCCGGCAGGGGGCTGAACCTTTCTTT	CASSTRQGAEPFF
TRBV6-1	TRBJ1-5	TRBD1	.	TGTGCCGGCCCAGTGACTAGGGACAGTAGTCAGCCCCAGCATTTT	CAGPVTRDSSQPQHF
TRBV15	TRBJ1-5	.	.	TGTGCCACCATCAGAGACCCTCGTAGCAATCAGCCCCAGCATTTC	CATIRDPRSNQPQHF
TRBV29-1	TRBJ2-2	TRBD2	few	TGCAGCGTTAGGACTAGCGCGGCGAACACCTGGGAGCTATTTTTT	CSVRTSAANTWELFF
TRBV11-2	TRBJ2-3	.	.	TGTGTCAGCCGCTCCCGGGTGGTCGATACGCAGTATTTT	CVSRSRVVDTQYF
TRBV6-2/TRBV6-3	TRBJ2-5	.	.	TGTGACAGCAGCAATAGCCAAGAGACCCAATACTTC	CDSSNSQETQYF
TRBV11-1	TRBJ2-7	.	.	TGTTCCAGCAGCTTAACGGAACCGGGAGAATACGAGCAGTACTTC	CSSSLTEPGEYEQYF
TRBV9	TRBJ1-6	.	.	TGTGCCAGCAGTCTGGGTTCAAATTCACCCCTCCACTTT	CASSLGSNSPLHF
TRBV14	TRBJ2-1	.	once	TGTGCCAGCAGTGCCGTGGCGGGATGGGTGAACAATGAGCTGTTCTTC	CASSAVAGWVNNELFF
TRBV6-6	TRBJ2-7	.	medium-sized	TGTGCCAGCACCCCAGGACTCTCCTACGAGCAGTACTTC	CASTPGLSYEQYF